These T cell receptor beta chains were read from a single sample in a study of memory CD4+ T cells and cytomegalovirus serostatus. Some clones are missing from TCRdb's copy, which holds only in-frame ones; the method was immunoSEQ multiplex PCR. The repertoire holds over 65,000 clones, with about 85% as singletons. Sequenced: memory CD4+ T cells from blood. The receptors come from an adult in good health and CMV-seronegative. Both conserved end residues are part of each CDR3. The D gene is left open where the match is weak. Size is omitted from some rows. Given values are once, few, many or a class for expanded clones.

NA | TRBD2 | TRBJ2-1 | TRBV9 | CASSVVTSGTNEQFF | TGTGCCAGCAGCGTAGTTACTAGCGGGACCAATGAGCAGTTCTTC
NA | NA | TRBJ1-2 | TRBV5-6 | CASSLDRVGYGYTF | TGTGCCAGCAGCTTGGACAGGGTCGGGTATGGCTACACCTTC
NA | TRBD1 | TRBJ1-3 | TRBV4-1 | CASSQEGTAGNTIYF | TGCGCCAGCAGCCAAGAGGGGACAGCTGGAAACACCATATATTTT
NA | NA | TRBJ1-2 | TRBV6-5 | CASSWTRGAQGYTF | TGTGCCAGCAGTTGGACTCGGGGGGCGCAGGGCTACACCTTC
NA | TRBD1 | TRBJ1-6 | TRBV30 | CAWTGGVSYNSPLHF | TGTGCCTGGACAGGGGGCGTCTCCTATAATTCACCCCTCCACTTT
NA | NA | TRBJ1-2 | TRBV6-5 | CASRGTLLGYGYTF | TGTGCCAGCAGGGGGACTCTCCTCGGCTATGGCTACACCTTC
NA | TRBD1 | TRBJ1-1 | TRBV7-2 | CASSLRGQGAMNTEAFF | TGTGCCAGCAGCTTAAGGGGACAGGGGGCTATGAACACTGAAGCTTTCTTT
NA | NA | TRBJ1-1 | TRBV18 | CASSPSDGTGTEAFF | TGTGCCAGCTCACCATCGGACGGGACGGGAACTGAAGCTTTCTTT
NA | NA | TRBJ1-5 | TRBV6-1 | CASSEALDSYQPQHF | TGTGCCAGCAGTGAGGCCCTTGACAGTTATCAGCCCCAGCATTTT
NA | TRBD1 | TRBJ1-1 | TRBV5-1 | CASSFPKQGAQGEEGAFF | TGCGCCAGCAGCTTCCCTAAACAGGGGGCGCAGGGAGAGGAAGGAGCTTTCTTT
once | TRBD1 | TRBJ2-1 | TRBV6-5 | CASADQGAYNEQFF | TGTGCCAGCGCGGACCAGGGGGCCTACAATGAGCAGTTCTTC
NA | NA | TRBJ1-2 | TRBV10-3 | CAISERGGYGSKDYGYTF | TGTGCCATCAGTGAGAGGGGGGGTTATGGATCTAAAGATTATGGCTACACCTTC
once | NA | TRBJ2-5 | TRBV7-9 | CASSGLNVQETQYF | TGTGCCAGCAGCGGATTGAATGTTCAAGAGACCCAGTACTTC
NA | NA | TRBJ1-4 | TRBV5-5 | CASSFMGGKLFF | TGTGCCAGCAGCTTTATGGGGGGAAAACTGTTTTTT
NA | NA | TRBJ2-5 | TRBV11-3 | CASSLEGQKGETQYF | TGTGCCAGCAGCTTAGAAGGGCAAAAGGGAGAGACCCAGTACTTC
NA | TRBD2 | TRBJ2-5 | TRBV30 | CAWSATLLAAETQYF | TGTGCCTGGAGCGCGACCCTTCTAGCGGCGGAGACCCAGTACTTC
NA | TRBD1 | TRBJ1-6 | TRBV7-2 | CASSFTGTAYNSPLHF | TGTGCCAGCAGCTTCACCGGGACAGCCTATAATTCACCCCTCCACTTT
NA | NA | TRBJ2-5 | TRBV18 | CASSPSEGKTQYF | TGTGCCAGCTCACCATCTGAGGGGAAGACCCAGTACTTC
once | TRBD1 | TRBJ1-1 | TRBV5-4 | CASSLGTGGKAFF | TGTGCCAGCAGCTTAGGGACAGGGGGAAAAGCTTTCTTT
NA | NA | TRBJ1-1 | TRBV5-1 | CASSLEAGSSTEAFF | TGCGCCAGCAGCTTGGAAGCAGGATCATCCACTGAAGCTTTCTTT
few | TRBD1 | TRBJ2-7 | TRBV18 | CASSPSGTAAYEQYF | TGTGCCAGCTCACCCTCCGGGACAGCTGCCTACGAGCAGTACTTC
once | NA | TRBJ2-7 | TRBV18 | CASSRIDEQYF | TGTGCCAGCTCACGAATCGACGAGCAGTACTTC
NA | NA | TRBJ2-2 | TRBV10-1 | CASSARGSELFF | TGCGCCAGCAGCGCCCGGGGATCGGAGCTGTTTTTT
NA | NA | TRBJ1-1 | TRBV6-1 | CASTRTPNTEAFF | TGTGCCAGCACTCGGACACCTAACACTGAAGCTTTCTTT
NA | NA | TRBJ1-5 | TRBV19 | CASSILGGNQPQHF | TGTGCCAGTAGTATTCTCGGGGGCAATCAGCCCCAGCATTTT
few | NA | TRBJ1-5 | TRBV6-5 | CASSRRGRYQPQHF | TGTGCCAGCAGCCGCAGGGGAAGGTATCAGCCCCAGCATTTT
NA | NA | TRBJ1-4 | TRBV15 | CATSRYPPLGVTTNEKLFF | TGTGCCACCAGCAGATACCCCCCTTTGGGAGTTACAACTAATGAAAAACTGTTTTTT
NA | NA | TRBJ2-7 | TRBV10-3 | CAISISGEQYF | TGTGCCATCAGCATTTCTGGCGAGCAGTACTTC
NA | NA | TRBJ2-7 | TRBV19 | CASSMRGDSYEQYF | TGTGCCAGTAGTATGAGGGGCGACTCCTACGAGCAGTACTTC
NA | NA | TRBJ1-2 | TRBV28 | CASSLRRGPNYGYTF | TGTGCCAGCAGTTTAAGGAGGGGACCTAACTATGGCTACACCTTC
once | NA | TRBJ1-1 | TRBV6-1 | CASSDFEVLWNTEAFF | TGTGCCAGCAGTGACTTTGAGGTATTGTGGAACACTGAAGCTTTCTTT
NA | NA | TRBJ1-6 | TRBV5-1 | CASSLDGGSGNSPLHF | TGCGCCAGCAGCTTGGATGGGGGGTCAGGGAATTCACCCCTCCACTTT
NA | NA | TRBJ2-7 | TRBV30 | CAWSGTPYEQYF | TGTGCCTGGTCCGGGACCCCCTACGAGCAGTACTTC
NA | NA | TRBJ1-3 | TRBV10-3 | CAVGSLSGNTIYF | TGTGCCGTTGGCAGCCTCTCTGGAAACACCATATATTTT
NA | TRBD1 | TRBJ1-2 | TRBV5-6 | CASSLFGQGPYGYTF | TGTGCCAGCAGCTTATTCGGACAGGGCCCCTATGGCTACACCTTC
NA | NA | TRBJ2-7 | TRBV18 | CASSPPGRGNLEQYF | TGTGCCAGCTCACCACCCGGCAGGGGTAACTTGGAGCAGTACTTC
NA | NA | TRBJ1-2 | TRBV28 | CASSTANYGYTF | TGTGCCAGCAGTACCGCTAACTATGGCTACACCTTC
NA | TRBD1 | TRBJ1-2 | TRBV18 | CASSPNRDRGDGYTF | TGTGCCAGCTCACCAAACCGGGACAGGGGAGATGGCTACACCTTC
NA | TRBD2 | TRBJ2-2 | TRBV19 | CASSVSGGAGELFF | TGTGCCAGTAGTGTTAGCGGGGGGGCCGGGGAGCTGTTTTTT
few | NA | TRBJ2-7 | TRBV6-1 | CASWRTFSYEQYF | TGTGCCAGCTGGAGGACTTTTAGCTACGAGCAGTACTTC
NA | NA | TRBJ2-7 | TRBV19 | CASCTAGGNEQYF | TGTGCCAGTTGTACGGCAGGGGGGAACGAGCAGTACTTC
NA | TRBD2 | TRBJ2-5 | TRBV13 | CASSFRGVETQYF | TGTGCCAGCAGCTTTCGGGGGGTAGAGACCCAGTACTTC
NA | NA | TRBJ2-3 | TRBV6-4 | CASSRDFFSTDTQYF | TGTGCCAGCAGTAGGGACTTTTTTAGCACAGATACGCAGTATTTT
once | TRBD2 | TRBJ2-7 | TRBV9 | CASSAGLESSYEQYF | TGTGCCAGCAGCGCGGGACTAGAGAGCTCCTACGAGCAGTACTTC
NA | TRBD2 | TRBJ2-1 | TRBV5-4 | CASSNRLAGGGDEQFF | TGTGCCAGCAGCAACAGACTAGCGGGGGGTGGCGATGAGCAGTTCTTC
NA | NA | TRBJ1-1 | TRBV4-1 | CASSLREGDTEAFF | TGCGCCAGCAGCCTCAGGGAGGGGGACACTGAAGCTTTCTTT
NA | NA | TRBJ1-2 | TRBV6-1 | CARGGSTYGYTF | TGTGCCCGAGGGGGGTCTACCTATGGCTACACCTTC
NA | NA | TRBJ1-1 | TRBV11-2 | CASSLGTEAFF | TGTGCCAGCAGCTTAGGGACTGAAGCTTTCTTT
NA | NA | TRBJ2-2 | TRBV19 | CASSRGDSPSGELFF | TGTGCCAGTAGTCGCGGGGATTCACCTTCCGGGGAGCTGTTTTTT
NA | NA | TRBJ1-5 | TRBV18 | CASSLTERGGNQPQHF | TGTGCCAGCTCACTCACTGAGAGAGGGGGCAATCAGCCCCAGCATTTT
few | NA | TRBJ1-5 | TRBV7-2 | CASSLWRDQPQHF | TGTGCCAGCAGCTTATGGAGAGATCAGCCCCAGCATTTT
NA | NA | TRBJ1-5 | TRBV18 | CASSPAGDLQPQHF | TGTGCCAGCTCACCCGCAGGGGACTTGCAGCCCCAGCATTTT
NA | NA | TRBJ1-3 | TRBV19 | CASTDRFSGNTIYF | TGTGCCAGTACGGACCGATTCTCTGGAAACACCATATATTTT
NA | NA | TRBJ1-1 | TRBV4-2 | CASSQGGYNTEAFF | TGTGCCAGCAGCCAAGGGGGTTACAACACTGAAGCTTTCTTT
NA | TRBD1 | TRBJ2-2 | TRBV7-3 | CASSSQGVTGELFF | TGTGCCAGCAGCTCACAGGGGGTGACCGGGGAGCTGTTTTTT